This T cell receptor (beta chain) was profiled in a study of T cells after somatic rescue of genetic block. This CDR3 is 15 amino acids long. With 5 bases clipped from V and 5 bases from J, the junction kept 8 bases outside the gene matches. Germline V gene data show CDR1 as MRHNA and CDR2 as SNTAGT. Libraries were prepared by immunoSEQ multiplex PCR; TCRdb keeps only in-frame clonotypes and omits some of them. The data contain tens of thousands of clones, about 87% of them singletons. Material: peripheral blood mononuclear cells (PBMCs). The chain uses TRBV6-4 and TRBJ2-3, with 9 bases that match TRBD1. The receptor was isolated from a woman between 18 and 29 years old. CDR3 bases: TGTGCCAGCAGTTTGGGACAGGGAGAGGGAGATACGCAGTATTTT. It specifies CASSLGQGEGDTQYF.